These 24 T cell receptor beta chains were sequenced from one sample in a study of blood T cell repertoires in COVID-19. Libraries were prepared by immunoSEQ multiplex PCR; TCRdb keeps only in-frame clonotypes and omits some of them. Here the sample spans over 300,000 clones, around 91% being singletons. Specimen: peripheral blood. The source is a man between 18 and 35 years old with active or convalescent COVID-19.

The chain employs TRBV19 and TRBJ2-7, with 15 bases lining up with TRBD2. Germline CDR1 reads LNHDA; CDR2 reads SQIVND (reference sequence). V lost 7 bases, J lost 4 bases, and 8 bases stayed unmatched. The CDR3 is made up of 16 amino acids. The CDR3 protein is CASTEGTSGRQYEQYF. DNA for the CDR3: TGTGCCAGTACCGAAGGGACTAGCGGGAGGCAATACGAGCAGTACTTC.

The CDR3 reads CASSFYRTAINEQYF. As DNA, the CDR3 is TGTGCCAGCAGTTTTTATAGGACAGCGATCAACGAGCAGTACTTC. This sequence joins TRBV27 and TRBJ2-7; D is perhaps TRBD1 (6 bases). The CDR3 has 15 residues. The germline CDR1 and CDR2 sequences are MNHEY and SMNVEV (reference sequence). Trimming cost V 3 bases and J 5 bases, with 17 bases left between them.

CDR3: CASSSRGRYGYTF. The CDR3 coding sequence is TGTGCCAGCAGCTCTCGGGGGAGGTATGGCTACACCTTC. The J gene is TRBJ1-2, the V gene TRBV12-3 or TRBV12-4; TRBD1 might be the D (5 bases). V dropped 6 bases and J dropped 5 bases, with 13 bases sitting between them. There are 13 residues in the CDR3.

V and J are TRBV27 and TRBJ1-5; D not resolved. V was clipped by 6 bases and J by 6 bases, with 12 bases between them. In germline, CDR1 is MNHEY, CDR2 SMNVEV (reference sequence). This CDR3 contains 13 residues. CDR3 in DNA: TGTGCCAGCAGCAAAGCCGATGCTCAGCCCCAGCATTTT. This sequence encodes CASSKADAQPQHF.

In its sample, this clone was seen once. V is TRBV9 and J is TRBJ2-1; possible D gene TRBD2, 6 bases. Germline lookup yields CDR1 SGDLS and CDR2 YYNGEE. V shed 6 bases and J shed 5 bases, with 9 bases lying between them. This CDR3 region has 12 residues. The CDR3 protein is CASTRGDNEQFF. The CDR3 region has the DNA TGTGCCAGCACGCGGGGAGACAATGAGCAGTTCTTC.

This sequence joins TRBV7-6 and TRBJ2-5; 9 bases are shared with TRBD2. The CDR3 sequence is 16 residues long. The ends lost 0 bases at V and 3 bases at J; junction bases unmatched: 5. Germline V gene data show CDR1 as SGHVS and CDR2 as FNYEAQ. The CDR3 region is CASSLARGRAKETQYF. The CDR3 nucleotides are TGTGCCAGCAGCTTAGCGCGCGGGAGGGCCAAAGAGACCCAGTACTTC. Complete variable domain (other parts from reference TRBV7-6 and TRBJ2-5): GAGVSQSPRYKVTKRGQDVALRCDPISGHVSLYWYRQALGQGPEFLTYFNYEAQQDKSGLPNDRFSAERPEGSISTLTIQRTEQRDSAMYRCASSLARGRAKETQYFGPGTRLLVL.

This chain links TRBV19 with TRBJ1-6, with D tentatively TRBD1 (6 bases). Germline loops: CDR1 LNHDA, CDR2 SQIVND (reference sequence). V was trimmed by 8 bases and J by 9 bases, leaving 14 bases between them. The CDR3 length is 13 residues. The CDR3 reads CASSSGVASPLHF. Here the CDR3 DNA reads TGTGCCAGTTCTTCAGGGGTAGCTTCACCCCTCCACTTT.

The chain is built from TRBV28 and TRBJ1-5, with a possible D match to TRBD1 (6 bases). From germline, CDR1 is MDHEN and CDR2 SYDVKM. The CDR3 loop spans 13 amino acids. The V and J ends lost 10 bases and 6 bases respectively, with 16 bases between them. In DNA, the CDR3 is TGTGCCACCAAGGGGGGGCGTCTTCAGCCCCAGCATTTT. Translating gives CATKGGRLQPQHF.

The rearrangement links TRBV3-1 (or the pseudogene TRBV3-2) to TRBJ1-2; D gene unclear. CDR3 size: 18 residues. Trimming removed 0 bases from V and 4 bases from J, with 21 bases in between. Looked up from germline, CDR1 is LGHDT and CDR2 is YNNKEL (reference sequence). CDR3 nucleotides: TGTGCCAGCAGCCAAGATCTGGCGGTCGCTATACTGGGCTATGGCTACACCTTC. Protein: CASSQDLAVAILGYGYTF.

This clone has only one observation. This chain connects TRBV7-2 to TRBJ1-4, with a tentative D call TRBD1 (6 bases). The CDR3 length is 15 residues. V was clipped by 5 bases and J by 6 bases, with 16 bases between them. Germline V gene lookup returns CDR1 SGHTA and CDR2 FQGNSA. The CDR3 is CASSRDRIADEKLFF. The CDR3 bases are TGTGCCAGCAGCCGCGACAGGATCGCCGATGAAAAACTGTTTTTT.

The chain's CDR3 is CASSEPTGADTQYF. For the CDR3, the DNA is TGTGCCAGCAGTGAACCCACAGGGGCAGATACGCAGTATTTT. The chain couples TRBV6-1 to TRBJ2-3; TRBD1 agrees at 7 bases. Per the germline V gene, CDR1 is MNHNS and CDR2 is SASEGT. Germline trimming cut 2 bases from V and 4 bases from J; bases unmatched to any gene: 3. This CDR3 region has 14 residues.

Of note for this clone: The junction shows a germline mismatch at one end, possibly a read error. V gene TRBV4-3 combines with J gene TRBJ2-6, with D tentatively TRBD1 (5 bases). Per the germline V gene, CDR1 is LGHNA and CDR2 is YSLEER. The length of the CDR3 is 15 residues. The CDR3 spells CASSQDSPGANVLTF. The CDR3 DNA reads TGCGCCAGCAGCCAAGATTCCCCTGGGGCCAACGTGCTGACTTTC.

This chain joins TRBV24-1 and TRBJ1-2; TRBD1 agrees at 7 bases. Germline values: CDR1 KGHDR, CDR2 SFDVKD. V lost 7 bases to trimming and J lost 6 bases; unmatched junction nucleotides: 10. The CDR3 has 14 amino acids. The CDR3 protein is CATRGPRQGDGYTF. The CDR3 region has the DNA TGTGCCACCAGGGGGCCTCGCCAGGGGGATGGCTACACCTTC.

This clone appeared a single time. The chain employs TRBV6-5 and TRBJ2-3; TRBD2 matches 9 bases. The junction had 6 bases not matched to a gene; V was cut back by 6 bases and J by 5 bases. The length of the CDR3 is 14 residues. Germline loops: CDR1 MNHEY, CDR2 SVGAGI. The CDR3 coding sequence is TGTGCCAGCAGAGGGGTAGCGGGGGTAGATACGCAGTATTTT. The encoded protein is CASRGVAGVDTQYF.

This clone was observed a single time. V usage is TRBV4-3 and J usage is TRBJ2-7, with 8 bases aligning to TRBD1. The junction had 0 bases not matched to a gene; V was cut back by 3 bases and J by 2 bases. CDR1 is LGHNA and CDR2 is YSLEER in the germline V gene. There are 13 residues in the CDR3. The CDR3 coding sequence is TGCGCCAGCAGCCAGGGACAGGCCTACGAGCAGTACTTC. Translating it yields CASSQGQAYEQYF.

The J gene is TRBJ1-3, the V gene TRBV13, with 7 bases matching TRBD1. The J segment lost 5 bases and the V segment lost 5 bases, leaving 6 bases of the junction unmatched. CDR3 length equals 14 residues. Germline V lookup: CDR1 PRHDT, CDR2 FYEKMQ (reference sequence). CDR3 in amino acids: CASSLRTGRNTIYF. CDR3 sequence (DNA): TGTGCCAGCAGCCTAAGGACAGGAAGAAACACCATATATTTT.

This clone was found a few times. The chain uses TRBV10-3 and TRBJ2-7; 8 bases match TRBD2. Per germline, CDR1 ENHRY and CDR2 SYGVKD. CDR3 size: 12 residues. Trimming took 5 bases from V and 4 from J; bases not matched to a gene: 1. CDR3 DNA: TGTGCCATCAGTCCTAGCGGGTACGAGCAGTACTTC. It translates to CAISPSGYEQYF.

The chain recombines TRBV7-3 with TRBJ1-1, with a possible D match to TRBD1 (5 bases). There are 15 residues in the CDR3. Trimming shortened V by 1 base and J by 1 base, and 10 bases separated the two germline ends. The germline gives CDR1 SGHTA, CDR2 FQGTGA. Written as DNA, the CDR3 is TGTGCCAGCAGCTTAAGTCCAGGGCAGAACACTGAAGCTTTCTTT. Translation: CASSLSPGQNTEAFF.

The chain employs TRBV30 and TRBJ2-1; 9 bases are a match to TRBD2. Germline CDR1 GTSNPN, CDR2 SVGIG (reference sequence). The CDR3 loop spans 16 amino acids. Trimming took 3 bases from V and 1 from J; bases not matched to a gene: 7. The CDR3 coding sequence is TGTGCCTGGAGCCCCCAGACTAGCGGATCCTACAATGAGCAGTTCTTC. This encodes CAWSPQTSGSYNEQFF.

The gene calls are TRBV9 and TRBJ2-3, with TRBD2 matching over 8 bases. Germline CDR1 is SGDLS and CDR2 is YYNGEE. V lost 0 bases to trimming and J lost 3 bases; unmatched junction nucleotides: 9. The CDR3 sequence is 17 residues long. This CDR3 is CASSVEGVGLGTDTQYF. The DNA of the CDR3 is TGTGCCAGCAGCGTAGAGGGGGTGGGACTAGGAACAGATACGCAGTATTTT.

J is TRBJ1-1 and V is TRBV6-2 or TRBV6-3, with a possible D match to TRBD1 (5 bases). Germline CDR1 reads MNHEY; CDR2 reads SVGEGT. The ends were cut back, 2 bases at V and 2 bases at J, with 18 bases in the middle. The CDR3 loop spans 17 amino acids. The CDR3 region is CASSYPSAQDVNTEAFF. DNA for the CDR3: TGTGCCAGCAGTTACCCTTCCGCACAGGATGTTAACACTGAAGCTTTCTTT.

The J gene is TRBJ1-2, the V gene TRBV9; D unclear. The CDR3 is 13 residues long. The germline V gene encodes CDR1 SGDLS and CDR2 YYNGEE. Trimming took off 3 bases at V and 4 bases at J, with 10 bases between the two ends. The CDR3 loop is CASSETTSYGYTF. Here the CDR3 DNA reads TGTGCCAGCAGCGAAACGACAAGCTATGGCTACACCTTC.

The chain recombines TRBV6-5 with TRBJ1-1; D not resolved. Germline CDR1 reads MNHEY; CDR2 reads SVGAGI. The CDR3 covers 14 residues. The V end was cut by 2 bases, the J end by 6 bases, with 13 bases between. The CDR3 DNA is TGTGCCAGCAGTTACGGAGGGTCTAATTCTGAAGCTTTCTTT. It encodes CASSYGGSNSEAFF.

The chain recombines TRBV6-5 with TRBJ1-2; 8 nucleotides match TRBD1. The V segment lost 8 bases and the J segment 4 bases; nucleotides outside the gene matches: 9. The CDR3 is 14 amino acids. Germline assignment: CDR1 MNHEY and CDR2 SVGAGI. CDR3 amino acids: CASGGQGSPYGYTF. DNA of the CDR3: TGTGCCAGCGGCGGACAGGGATCTCCCTATGGCTACACCTTC.